This TCR beta chain derives from a study of T-cell reconstitution after alpha-beta-depleted transplantation in children. Molecular barcoding with unique molecular identifiers was used for the TCRbeta library. TCRdb reanalysed the PCR reads using MiXCR and keeps one entry per CDR3 protein. There are approximately 390,000 distinct CDR3 sequences in the sample; approximately 11% occur only once, and roughly 5.1% lies in the top ten. The CDR3 covers 15 residues. Trimming shortened V by 2 bases and J by 1 base, and 8 bases separated the two germline ends. Germline assignment: CDR1 SGHDN and CDR2 FVKESK. This clonotype appeared a few times.

The TCR originated in a human donor who donated a stem cell graft to a child with acute myeloid leukemia. The input for sequencing was PBMCs from the stem cell graft donor, taken from the stem cell graft. This sequence joins TRBV14 and TRBJ2-2; no definite D call. CDR3 protein: CASSQQSKNTGELFF. CDR3 nucleotides: TGTGCCAGCAGCCAACAATCCAAGAACACCGGGGAGCTGTTTTTT.